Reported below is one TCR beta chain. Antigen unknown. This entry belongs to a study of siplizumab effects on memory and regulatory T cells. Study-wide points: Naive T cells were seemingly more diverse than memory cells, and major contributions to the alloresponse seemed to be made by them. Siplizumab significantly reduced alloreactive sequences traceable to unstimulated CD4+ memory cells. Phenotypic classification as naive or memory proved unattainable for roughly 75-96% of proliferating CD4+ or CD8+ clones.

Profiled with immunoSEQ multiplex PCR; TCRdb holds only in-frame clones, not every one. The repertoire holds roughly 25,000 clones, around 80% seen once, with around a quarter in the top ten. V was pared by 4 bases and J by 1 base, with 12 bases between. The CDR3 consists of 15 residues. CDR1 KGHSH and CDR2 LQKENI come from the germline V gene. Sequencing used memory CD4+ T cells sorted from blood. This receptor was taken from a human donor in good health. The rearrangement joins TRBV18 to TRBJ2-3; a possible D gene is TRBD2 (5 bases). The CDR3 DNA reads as TGTGCCAGCTCACTTGGCCCCGGGGGCACAGATACGCAGTATTTT. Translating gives CASSLGPGGTDTQYF.